Below, 23 T cell receptor beta chains from the same sample are listed, as sequenced in a study of OX40 agonist ivuxolimab in advanced cancers. Libraries were prepared through the immunoSEQ multiplex PCR assay. The table was pulled from immuneACCESS by TCRdb, which kept in-frame rearrangements only. Such tables lose some clones; where checked, under half of the loss comes from unresolved V genes, and the rest has no known cause. In this sample the table shows 55,000 to 85,000 clones, about 80% of which occur a single time. The ten largest clones represent about 1.2% of the sample. Sequenced here: CD4+ or CD8+ T cells sorted from blood, sampled in a trial of the OX40 agonist ivuxolimab. Every receptor here comes from an adult with an advanced solid tumor such as melanoma, head and neck, liver or kidney cancer.

This rearrangement joins TRBV27 to TRBJ2-5; TRBD1 agrees at 11 bases. The CDR3 has 18 amino acids. Losses at the gene ends were 4 bases for V and 3 bases for J; bases not matched to a gene: 13. CDR1 and CDR2 (germline): MNHEY, SMNVEV (reference sequence). The CDR3 DNA follows: TGTGCCAGCAGTTCCCCTTACGGGACAGGGGGAATTAAAGAGACCCAGTACTTC. Residues: CASSSPYGTGGIKETQYF.

This clone has only a few counts. The chain is built from TRBV7-2 and TRBJ1-4; D unclear. The germline V and J ends were trimmed by 1 base and 8 bases, with 5 bases remaining between them. Germline V lookup: CDR1 SGHTA, CDR2 FQGNSA. The CDR3 is 12 amino acids. CDR3 residues: CASSLEREKLFF. In nucleotides, the CDR3 is TGTGCCAGCAGCTTAGAAAGGGAAAAACTGTTTTTT. Filled out from reference TRBV7-2 and TRBJ1-4, the complete variable domain reads GAGVSQSPSNKVTEKGKDVELRCDPISGHTALYWYRQSLGQGLEFLIYFQGNSAPDKSGLPSDRFSAERTGGSVSTLTIQRTQQEDSAVYLCASSLEREKLFFGSGTQLSVL.

This clone is a singleton in its sample. The J gene is TRBJ2-1, the V gene TRBV12-5; D gene unclear. This CDR3 is 14 amino acids long. V dropped 7 bases and J dropped 1 base, with 11 bases sitting between them. Germline V lookup: CDR1 LGHNT, CDR2 FRNRAP. This chain's CDR3 is CASATFPSYNEQFF. DNA for the CDR3: TGTGCTAGTGCCACCTTTCCTTCCTACAATGAGCAGTTCTTC.

The rearrangement uses TRBV28 and TRBJ2-5; D is ambiguous. The CDR3 length is 12 residues. Germline V gives CDR1 MDHEN, CDR2 SYDVKM. V lost 2 bases, J lost 4 bases, and 5 bases lay in between. The CDR3 sequence: CASSLNRETQYF. The CDR3 bases are TGTGCCAGCAGTTTAAACAGAGAGACCCAGTACTTC.

V gene TRBV6-5 combines with J gene TRBJ1-2; D is ambiguous. Germline CDR1 MNHEY, CDR2 SVGAGI. V was cut by 2 bases and J by 2 bases, with 9 bases left in between. CDR3 length: 14 residues. The CDR3 sequence is CASSYDPGNYGYTF. The CDR3, as DNA: TGTGCCAGCAGTTACGATCCGGGGAACTATGGCTACACCTTC.

This clone was seen a handful of times. This chain links TRBV5-5 with TRBJ1-5; 8 nucleotides align to TRBD1. Germline CDR1 and CDR2: SGHKS and YYEKEE (reference sequence). The CDR3 is 15 amino acids. The V and J ends lost 4 bases and 3 bases, in that order; junction bases with no gene match: 6. The CDR3 nucleotides read TGTGCCAGCAGCACGGACAGGGTTGACAATCAGCCCCAGCATTTT. Its protein is CASSTDRVDNQPQHF.

Within the sample, this clone is medium-sized. This chain joins TRBV30 and TRBJ1-6; perhaps TRBD1 as D (6 bases). This CDR3 has 13 amino acids. V lost 2 bases to trimming and J lost 9 bases, with 11 bases between them. Germline assignment: CDR1 GTSNPN and CDR2 SVGIG (reference sequence). The CDR3 DNA reads as TGTGCCTGGAGTCAGGGGCGGTTTTCACCCCTCCACTTT. Protein: CAWSQGRFSPLHF.

The chain's CDR3 is CASNNYNEQFF. DNA of the CDR3: TGTGCCAGCAATAATTACAATGAGCAGTTCTTC. The V gene is TRBV2, the J gene TRBJ2-1, with D unclear. Per germline, CDR1 SNHLY and CDR2 FYNNEI. V was trimmed by 7 bases and J by 4 bases, leaving 5 bases between them. The CDR3 spans 11 residues.

CDR3 coding DNA: TGTGCCAGCAGCCACCTAGACCCGGGGGAGACCCAGTACTTC. As protein: CASSHLDPGETQYF. The rearrangement joins TRBV5-4 to TRBJ2-5; TRBD2 might be the D (5 bases). This CDR3 has 14 amino acids. Per the germline V gene, CDR1 is SGHNT and CDR2 is YYREEE (reference sequence). Trimming pared 4 bases from V and 5 bases from J, leaving 15 bases between.

This rearrangement joins TRBV30 to TRBJ1-2; D is ambiguous. The V end lost 1 base, the J end lost 3 bases, and 15 bases lay between the germline ends. This CDR3 is 15 amino acids long. Germline CDR1 GTSNPN, CDR2 SVGIG (reference sequence). The CDR3 DNA reads as TGTGCCTGGAGTGAGCTCGGCAGCTCGCACTATGGCTACACCTTC. This encodes CAWSELGSSHYGYTF. Filled out from reference TRBV30 and TRBJ1-2, the complete variable domain reads SQTIHQWPATLVQPVGSPLSLECTVEGTSNPNLYWYRQAAGRGLQLLFYSVGIGQISSEVPQNLSASRPQDRQFILSSKKLLLSDSGFYLCAWSELGSSHYGYTFGSGTRLTVV.

This clone came up a few times. The chain recombines TRBV4-1 with TRBJ1-1, with no clear D. Germline CDR1 and CDR2: MGHRA and YSYEKL. The CDR3 spans 18 residues. V was clipped by 1 base and J by 3 bases, with 21 bases between them. DNA for the CDR3: TGCGCCAGCAGCCAAGTGTGGCTTCGCTCGAGACCTGACACTGAAGCTTTCTTT. Protein sequence: CASSQVWLRSRPDTEAFF.

The chain has TRBV11-3 and TRBJ2-6; D possibly uses TRBD1 or TRBD2 (5 bases each). Germline-derived CDR1 and CDR2 are SGHNT and YENEEA. The CDR3 covers 17 residues. The ends were cut back, 3 bases at V and 0 bases at J, with 12 bases in the middle. The CDR3 spells CASSLGPYRSGANVLTF. The DNA of the CDR3 is TGTGCCAGCAGCTTGGGACCCTATCGCTCTGGGGCCAACGTCCTGACTTTC.

The chain combines TRBV27 with TRBJ2-7; the D gene is possibly TRBD2 (5 bases). This CDR3 has 13 amino acids. V lost 6 bases, J lost 2 bases, and 11 bases lay in between. Germline lookup yields CDR1 MNHEY and CDR2 SMNVEV (reference sequence). CDR3 in amino acids: CASSDKRPYEQYF. CDR3 DNA sequence: TGTGCCAGCAGCGACAAGCGGCCCTACGAGCAGTACTTC.

The gene calls are TRBV7-9 and TRBJ1-1; possibly TRBD1 for D (5 bases). CDR1 and CDR2 from the germline V gene are SEHNR and FQNEAQ (reference sequence). The CDR3 contains 14 residues. V was clipped by 1 base and J by 6 bases, with 12 bases between them. The CDR3 DNA reads as TGTGCCAGCAGCTTAGGGGGGACTGCCCCTGAAGCTTTCTTT. Translated: CASSLGGTAPEAFF.

The chain links TRBV6-1 to TRBJ2-7, with no clear D. The V end was cut by 7 bases, the J end by 4 bases, with 5 bases between. The CDR3 contains 10 residues. Germline V gene sequence: CDR1 MNHNS, CDR2 SASEGT. The DNA of the CDR3 is TGTGCCAGCAAGACTTACGAGCAGTACTTC. It encodes CASKTYEQYF.

The chain links TRBV5-6 to TRBJ2-3, with D tentatively TRBD1 (6 bases). The CDR3 sequence is 16 residues long. V lost 0 bases to trimming and J lost 8 bases, with 19 bases between them. The germline V gene encodes CDR1 SGHDT and CDR2 YYEEEE. The CDR3: CASSLVSGVTPGTQYF. In nucleotides, the CDR3 is TGTGCCAGCAGCTTGGTTTCAGGGGTGACCCCAGGTACGCAGTATTTT.

This rearrangement joins TRBV30 to TRBJ1-2; D is unclear. V was shortened by 8 bases and J by 13 bases, with 11 bases between the two germline ends. Germline loops: CDR1 GTSNPN, CDR2 SVGIG (reference sequence). This CDR3 is 8 amino acids long. The CDR3 sequence: CARGGTTF. The DNA for the CDR3 is TGTGCCCGGGGAGGCACCACCTTC.

The chain has TRBV5-4 and TRBJ2-5, with TRBD1 as a possible D gene (5 bases). V was pared by 4 bases and J by 4 bases, with 11 bases between. There are 13 residues in the CDR3. In germline, CDR1 is SGHNT, CDR2 YYREEE (reference sequence). CDR3 in DNA: TGTGCCAGCAGCGGATCAGGGCGAGAGACCCAGTACTTC. Translation: CASSGSGRETQYF.

This chain links TRBV7-8 with TRBJ2-2, with a possible D match to TRBD1 (6 bases). The CDR3 has 14 residues. V was shortened by 5 bases and J by 6 bases, with 13 bases between the two germline ends. Germline CDR1 reads SGHVS; CDR2 reads FQNEAQ. This CDR3 reads CASSGGQIAGELFF. CDR3 bases: TGTGCCAGCAGCGGGGGCCAGATCGCCGGGGAGCTGTTTTTT.

The V call is TRBV9, the J call TRBJ2-3, with 8 bases matching TRBD2. From germline, CDR1 is SGDLS and CDR2 YYNGEE. The CDR3 runs 17 residues. The ends lost 0 bases at V and 3 bases at J; junction bases unmatched: 9. DNA for the CDR3: TGTGCCAGCAGCGTAGGAAAGTTGGGACTAGTAACAGATACGCAGTATTTT. Its translation is CASSVGKLGLVTDTQYF.

V usage is TRBV14 and J usage is TRBJ2-2; D may be TRBD1 (5 bases). Trimming took off 9 bases at V and 3 bases at J, with 17 bases between the two ends. Germline V lookup: CDR1 SGHDN, CDR2 FVKESK. The CDR3 spans 15 residues. The CDR3 here is CASPAPWGYTGELFF. The CDR3, as DNA: TGTGCCAGTCCGGCTCCTTGGGGCTACACCGGGGAGCTGTTTTTT. The full variable domain, with the rest looked up from reference TRBV14 and TRBJ2-2, is EAGVTQFPSHSVIEKGQTVTLRCDPISGHDNLYWYRRVMGKEIKFLLHFVKESKQDESGMPNNRFLAERTGGTYSTLKVQPAELEDSGVYFCASPAPWGYTGELFFGEGSRLTVL.

The chain links TRBV29-1 to TRBJ2-5; D tentatively fits TRBD1 or TRBD2 (5 bases each). V shed 4 bases and J shed 2 bases, with 11 bases lying between them. This CDR3 has 13 amino acids. CDR1 is SQVTM, CDR2 ANQGSEA, per germline. The CDR3 bases are TGCAGCGTTGTTCCAGGGAGTCAAGAGACCCAGTACTTC. As protein: CSVVPGSQETQYF.

This clone was found a few times. V gene TRBV4-3 combines with J gene TRBJ1-6, with D uncertain. V was trimmed by 1 base and J by 6 bases, leaving 1 base between them. The CDR3 is made up of 12 amino acids. Germline V gene lookup returns CDR1 LGHNA and CDR2 YSLEER. The CDR3 loop reads CASSQVNSPLHF. The CDR3 nucleotides read TGCGCCAGCAGCCAAGTTAATTCACCCCTCCACTTT.